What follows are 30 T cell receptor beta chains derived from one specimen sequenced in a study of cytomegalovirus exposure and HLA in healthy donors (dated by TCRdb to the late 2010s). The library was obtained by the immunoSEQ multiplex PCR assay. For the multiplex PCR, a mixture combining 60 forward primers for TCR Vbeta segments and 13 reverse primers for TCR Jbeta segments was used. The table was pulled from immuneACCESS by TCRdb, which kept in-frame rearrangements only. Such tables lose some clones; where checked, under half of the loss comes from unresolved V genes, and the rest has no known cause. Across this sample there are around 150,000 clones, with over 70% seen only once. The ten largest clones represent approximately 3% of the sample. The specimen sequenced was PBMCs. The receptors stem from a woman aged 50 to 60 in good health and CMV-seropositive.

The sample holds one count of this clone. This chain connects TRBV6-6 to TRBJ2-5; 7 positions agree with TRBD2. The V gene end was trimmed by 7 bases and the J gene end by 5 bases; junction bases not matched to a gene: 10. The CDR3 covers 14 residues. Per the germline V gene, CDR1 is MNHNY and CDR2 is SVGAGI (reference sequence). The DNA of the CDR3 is TGTGCCAGCACCAAAAAGGGAGGGTTGGAGACCCAGTACTTC. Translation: CASTKKGGLETQYF.

The CDR3 sequence is CASSQGTSSYNEQFF. For the CDR3, the DNA is TGTGCCAGCAGTCAGGGGACTAGCTCCTACAATGAGCAGTTCTTC. V is TRBV6-6 and J is TRBJ2-1; 8 bases align to TRBD2. Trimming at V came to 5 bases and at J to 0 bases, leaving 3 bases not matched to a gene. Germline V gene lookup returns CDR1 MNHNY and CDR2 SVGAGI (reference sequence). There are 15 residues in the CDR3.

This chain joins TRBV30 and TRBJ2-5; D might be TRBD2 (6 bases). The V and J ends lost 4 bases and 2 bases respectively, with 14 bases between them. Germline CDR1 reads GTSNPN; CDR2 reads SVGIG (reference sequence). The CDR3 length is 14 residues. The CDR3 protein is CAWNTGLAQETQYF. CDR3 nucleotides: TGTGCCTGGAACACCGGGCTAGCGCAAGAGACCCAGTACTTC.

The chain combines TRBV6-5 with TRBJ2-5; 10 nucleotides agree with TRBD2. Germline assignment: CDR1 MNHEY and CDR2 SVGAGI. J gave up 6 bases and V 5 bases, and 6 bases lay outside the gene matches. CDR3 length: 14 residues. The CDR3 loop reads CASSSGGAPKTQYF. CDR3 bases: TGTGCCAGCAGTAGCGGGGGGGCCCCTAAGACCCAGTACTTC.

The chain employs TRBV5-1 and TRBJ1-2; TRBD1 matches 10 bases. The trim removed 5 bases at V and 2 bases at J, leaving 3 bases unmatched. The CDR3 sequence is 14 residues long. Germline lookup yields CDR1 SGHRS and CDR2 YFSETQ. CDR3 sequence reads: CASRPGQGNYGYTF. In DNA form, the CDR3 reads TGCGCCAGCAGACCGGGACAGGGGAACTATGGCTACACCTTC.

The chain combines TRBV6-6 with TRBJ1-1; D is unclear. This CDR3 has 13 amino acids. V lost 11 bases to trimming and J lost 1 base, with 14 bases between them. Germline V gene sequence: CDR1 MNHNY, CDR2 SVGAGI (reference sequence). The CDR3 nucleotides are TGTGCCGCTGCGGTATATGCGAACACTGAAGCTTTCTTT. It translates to CAAAVYANTEAFF.

The CDR3 nucleotides are TGTGCCAGCAGTTTATTAGGTACAGGGGAACTGTTTTTT. This translates into CASSLLGTGELFF. The V gene is TRBV27, the J gene TRBJ1-4; TRBD1 matches 7 bases. Germline CDR1 reads MNHEY; CDR2 reads SMNVEV (reference sequence). J was trimmed by 12 bases and V by 1 base; bases with no gene match: 5. The CDR3 is 13 residues long.

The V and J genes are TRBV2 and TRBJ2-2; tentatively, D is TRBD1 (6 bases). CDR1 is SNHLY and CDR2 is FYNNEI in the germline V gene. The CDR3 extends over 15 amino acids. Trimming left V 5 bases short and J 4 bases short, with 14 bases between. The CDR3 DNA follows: TGTGCCAGCAGTCAACAGGGCGTAAGCACCGGGGAGCTGTTTTTT. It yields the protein CASSQQGVSTGELFF.

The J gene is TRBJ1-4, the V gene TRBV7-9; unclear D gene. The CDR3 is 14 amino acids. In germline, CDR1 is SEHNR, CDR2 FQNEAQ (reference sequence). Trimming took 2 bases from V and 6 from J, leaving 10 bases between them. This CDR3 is CASSLPTAYEKLFF. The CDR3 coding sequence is TGTGCCAGCAGCTTACCCACTGCCTATGAAAAACTGTTTTTT.

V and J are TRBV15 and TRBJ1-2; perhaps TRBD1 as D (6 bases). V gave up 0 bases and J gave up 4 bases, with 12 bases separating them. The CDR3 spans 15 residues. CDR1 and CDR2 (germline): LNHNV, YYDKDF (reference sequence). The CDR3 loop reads CATSRDLLDSYGYTF. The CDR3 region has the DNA TGTGCCACCAGCAGAGATCTTTTGGACAGCTATGGCTACACCTTC.

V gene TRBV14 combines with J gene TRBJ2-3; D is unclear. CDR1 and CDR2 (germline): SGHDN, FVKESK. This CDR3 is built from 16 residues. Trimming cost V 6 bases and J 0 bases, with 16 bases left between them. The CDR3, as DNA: TGTGCCAGCAGACGCGGATATTCCACTAGCACAGATACGCAGTATTTT. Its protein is CASRRGYSTSTDTQYF. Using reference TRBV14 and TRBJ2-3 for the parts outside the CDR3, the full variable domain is EAGVTQFPSHSVIEKGQTVTLRCDPISGHDNLYWYRRVMGKEIKFLLHFVKESKQDESGMPNNRFLAERTGGTYSTLKVQPAELEDSGVYFCASRRGYSTSTDTQYFGPGTRLTVL.

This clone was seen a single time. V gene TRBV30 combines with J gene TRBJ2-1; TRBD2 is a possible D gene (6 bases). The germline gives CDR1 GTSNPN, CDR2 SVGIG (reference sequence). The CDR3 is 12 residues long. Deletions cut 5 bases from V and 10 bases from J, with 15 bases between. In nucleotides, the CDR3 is TGTGCCTGGGAAATCTCGGCGGGAGAGCAGTTCTTC. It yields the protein CAWEISAGEQFF.

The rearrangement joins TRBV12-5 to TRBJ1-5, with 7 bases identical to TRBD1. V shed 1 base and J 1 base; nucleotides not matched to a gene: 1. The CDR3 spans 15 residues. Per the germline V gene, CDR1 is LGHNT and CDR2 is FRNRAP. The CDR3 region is CASGLGGGSNQPQHF. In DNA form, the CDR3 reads TGTGCTAGTGGTTTGGGAGGGGGCAGCAATCAGCCCCAGCATTTT. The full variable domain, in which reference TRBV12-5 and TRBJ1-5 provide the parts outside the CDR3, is DARVTQTPRHKVTEMGQEVTMRCQPILGHNTVFWYRQTMMQGLELLAYFRNRAPLDDSGMPKDRFSAEMPDATLATLKIQPSEPRDSAVYFCASGLGGGSNQPQHFGDGTRLSIL.

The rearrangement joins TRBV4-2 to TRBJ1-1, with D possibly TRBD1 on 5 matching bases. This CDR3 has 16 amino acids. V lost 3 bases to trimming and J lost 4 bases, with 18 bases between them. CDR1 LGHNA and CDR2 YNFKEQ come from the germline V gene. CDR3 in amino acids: CASSHPGGGGSTEAFF. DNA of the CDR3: TGTGCCAGCAGCCATCCCGGGGGGGGAGGTTCCACTGAAGCTTTCTTT.

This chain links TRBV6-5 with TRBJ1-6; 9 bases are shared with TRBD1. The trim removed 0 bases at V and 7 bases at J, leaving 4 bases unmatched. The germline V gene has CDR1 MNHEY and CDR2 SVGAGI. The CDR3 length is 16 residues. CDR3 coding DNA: TGTGCCAGCAGTTACTCCCTCGACAGGGGGAATTCACCCCTCCACTTT. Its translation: CASSYSLDRGNSPLHF.

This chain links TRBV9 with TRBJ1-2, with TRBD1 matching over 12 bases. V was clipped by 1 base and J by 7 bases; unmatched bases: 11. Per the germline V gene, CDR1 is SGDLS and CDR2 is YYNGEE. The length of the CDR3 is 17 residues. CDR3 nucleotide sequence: TGTGCCAGCAGCGTATTCCCGGGACAGGGGGCGCATGGTGGCTACACCTTC. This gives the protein CASSVFPGQGAHGGYTF.

CDR3: CASSSGWTSGGADTQYF. In DNA form, the CDR3 reads TGTGCCAGCAGCTCGGGTTGGACTAGCGGGGGAGCAGATACGCAGTATTTT. V and J are TRBV11-3 and TRBJ2-3; 13 nucleotides agree with TRBD2. The CDR3 runs to 17 residues. Per germline, CDR1 SGHNT and CDR2 YENEEA. Unmatched junction bases numbered 8, after V lost 4 bases and J lost 4 bases.

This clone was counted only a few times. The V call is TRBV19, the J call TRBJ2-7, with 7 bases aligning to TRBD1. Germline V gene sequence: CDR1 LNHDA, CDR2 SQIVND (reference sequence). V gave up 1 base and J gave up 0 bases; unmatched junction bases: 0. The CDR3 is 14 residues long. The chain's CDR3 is CASSIGDSSYEQYF. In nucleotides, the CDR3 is TGTGCCAGTAGTATAGGGGACAGCTCCTACGAGCAGTACTTC.

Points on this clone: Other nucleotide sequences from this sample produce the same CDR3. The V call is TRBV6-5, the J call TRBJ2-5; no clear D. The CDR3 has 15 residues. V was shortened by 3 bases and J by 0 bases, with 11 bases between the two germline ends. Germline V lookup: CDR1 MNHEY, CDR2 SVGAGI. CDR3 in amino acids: CASSYGDLYQETQYF. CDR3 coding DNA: TGTGCCAGCAGTTATGGAGACTTGTACCAAGAGACCCAGTACTTC.

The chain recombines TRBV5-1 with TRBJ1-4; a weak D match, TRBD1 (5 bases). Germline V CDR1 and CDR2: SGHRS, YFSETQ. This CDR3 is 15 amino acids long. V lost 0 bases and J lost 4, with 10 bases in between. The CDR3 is CASSLARGLNEKLFF. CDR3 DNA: TGCGCCAGCAGCTTGGCCCGGGGACTTAATGAAAAACTGTTTTTT.

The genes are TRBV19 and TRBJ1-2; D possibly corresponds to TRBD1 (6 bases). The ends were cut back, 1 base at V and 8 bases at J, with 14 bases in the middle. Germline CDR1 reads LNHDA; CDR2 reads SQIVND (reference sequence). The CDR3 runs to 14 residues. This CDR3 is CASSIVARGYGYTF. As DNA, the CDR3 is TGTGCCAGTAGTATAGTAGCCAGGGGTTACGGCTACACCTTC.

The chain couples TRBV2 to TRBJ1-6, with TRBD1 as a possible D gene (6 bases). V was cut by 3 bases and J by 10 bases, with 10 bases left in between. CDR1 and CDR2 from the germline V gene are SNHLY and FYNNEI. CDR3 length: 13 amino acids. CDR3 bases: TGTGCCAGCAGTGACAGGGGTCCCTCACCCCTCCACTTT. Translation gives CASSDRGPSPLHF.

The DNA for the CDR3 is TGCGCCAGCAGCCAAGGGGTATCGAGGACAAACAATGAGCAGTTCTTC. Protein sequence: CASSQGVSRTNNEQFF. This chain uses TRBV4-1 with TRBJ2-1; TRBD1 might be the D (5 bases). In germline, CDR1 is MGHRA, CDR2 YSYEKL. Trimming stripped 1 base from V and 5 bases from J, with 15 bases between. CDR3 length equals 16 residues.

As DNA, the CDR3 is TGTGCCAGTAGCTACGCCGGACAGCTATCTTTTAATTCACCCCTCCACTTT. This encodes CASSYAGQLSFNSPLHF. V gene TRBV19 combines with J gene TRBJ1-6, with D possibly matching TRBD1 (6 bases). The CDR3 contains 17 residues. The germline CDR1 and CDR2 sequences are LNHDA and SQIVND (reference sequence). Trimming shortened V by 6 bases and J by 6 bases, and 21 bases separated the two germline ends.

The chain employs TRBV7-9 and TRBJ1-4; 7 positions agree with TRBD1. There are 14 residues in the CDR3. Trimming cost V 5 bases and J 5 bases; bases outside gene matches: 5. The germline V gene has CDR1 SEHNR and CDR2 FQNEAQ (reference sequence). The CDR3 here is CASSQGVNNEKLFF. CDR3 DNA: TGTGCCAGCAGCCAGGGGGTGAACAATGAAAAACTGTTTTTT.

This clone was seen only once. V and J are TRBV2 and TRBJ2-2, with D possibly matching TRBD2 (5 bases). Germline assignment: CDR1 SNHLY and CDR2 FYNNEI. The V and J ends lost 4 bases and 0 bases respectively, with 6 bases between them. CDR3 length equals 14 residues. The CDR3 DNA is TGTGCCAGCAGTGTACTAGCGAACACCGGGGAGCTGTTTTTT. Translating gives CASSVLANTGELFF.

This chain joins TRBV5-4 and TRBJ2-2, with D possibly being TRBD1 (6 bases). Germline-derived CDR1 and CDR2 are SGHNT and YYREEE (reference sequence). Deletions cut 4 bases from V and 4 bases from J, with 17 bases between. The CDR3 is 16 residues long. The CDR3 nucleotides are TGTGCCAGCAGCCTCCCCAGGGGAAGAGGCACCGGGGAGCTGTTTTTT. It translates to CASSLPRGRGTGELFF.

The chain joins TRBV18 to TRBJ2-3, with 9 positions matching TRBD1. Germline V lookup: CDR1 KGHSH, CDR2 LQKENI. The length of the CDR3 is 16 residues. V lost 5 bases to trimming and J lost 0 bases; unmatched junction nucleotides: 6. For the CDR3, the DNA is TGTGCCAGCTCAGAACAGGGGGCGTTGAGCACAGATACGCAGTATTTT. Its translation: CASSEQGALSTDTQYF.

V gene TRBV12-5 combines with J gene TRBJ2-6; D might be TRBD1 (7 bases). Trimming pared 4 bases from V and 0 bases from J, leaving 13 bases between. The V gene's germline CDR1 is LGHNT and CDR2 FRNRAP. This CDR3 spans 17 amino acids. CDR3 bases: TGTGCTAGTGGTTCTACAGGGGAGGACTCTGGGGCCAACGTCCTGACTTTC. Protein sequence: CASGSTGEDSGANVLTF.

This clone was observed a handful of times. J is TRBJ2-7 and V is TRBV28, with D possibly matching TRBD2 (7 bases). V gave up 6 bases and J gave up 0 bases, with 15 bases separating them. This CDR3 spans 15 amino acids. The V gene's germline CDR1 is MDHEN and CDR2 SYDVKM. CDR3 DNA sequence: TGTGCCAGCAGCAGCGGGACAACCGGCTCCTACGAGCAGTACTTC. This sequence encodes CASSSGTTGSYEQYF.